This is a list of T cell receptor beta chains from one sample in a study of post-analysis software for immune sequencing data. TCRdb analysed the PCR reads with MiXCR anew, one entry per CDR3 protein. The table has 820,000 or so distinct CDR3 sequences, about 57% seen once. Sequenced: blood. These receptors were obtained from a girl between 5 and 17 years old with multiple sclerosis. The CDR3 runs from the conserved cysteine through the conserved F or W. A D gene is named only where the DNA matches it firmly. A clone size is listed for some rows: how often the clone was seen (once, few, many), or a class if it is expanded.

size	V	D	J	CDR3	DNA
.	TRBV4-1	.	TRBJ2-7	CASNQHLSYEQYF	TGCGCCAGCAACCAGCATTTATCCTACGAGCAGTACTTC
.	TRBV29-1	.	TRBJ2-7	CSVGRSGLLSYEQYF	TGCAGCGTTGGGAGATCGGGACTCCTCTCCTACGAGCAGTACTTC
.	TRBV29-1	.	TRBJ2-3	CSVEDRGSGTDTQYF	TGCAGCGTTGAAGATAGGGGTTCTGGCACAGATACGCAGTATTTT
few	TRBV5-1	.	TRBJ2-3	CASSLDEDTQYF	TGCGCCAGCAGCTTGGACGAGGATACGCAGTATTTT
.	TRBV5-1	TRBD1	TRBJ2-7	CASSLAGQGATNEQYF	TGCGCCAGCAGCTTGGCCGGACAGGGGGCTACCAACGAGCAGTACTTC
few	TRBV10-3	TRBD1	TRBJ1-5	CAISESDRADQPQHF	TGTGCCATCAGTGAGTCGGACAGGGCTGATCAGCCCCAGCATTTT
.	TRBV6-6	.	TRBJ2-3	CASRPRDGSEGTQYF	TGTGCCAGCAGACCTCGGGACGGTAGCGAAGGTACGCAGTATTTT
many	TRBV6-4	TRBD2	TRBJ2-3	CASSKTSGSGSDTQYF	TGTGCCAGCAGCAAGACTAGCGGGAGTGGCTCAGATACGCAGTATTTT
.	TRBV2	.	TRBJ1-2	CASLVPPGGYTF	TGTGCCAGCCTTGTCCCCCCGGGTGGCTACACCTTC
once	TRBV12-3/TRBV12-4	.	TRBJ1-5	CASNHREGQPQHF	TGTGCCAGCAATCACAGGGAAGGTCAGCCCCAGCATTTT
.	TRBV7-9	TRBD2	TRBJ2-7	CASSSRVRERDYEQYF	TGTGCCAGCAGTTCGCGAGTAAGGGAAAGGGACTACGAACAGTACTTC
.	TRBV28	TRBD1	TRBJ1-2	CASRGQIYGYTF	TGTGCCAGCAGGGGACAGATCTATGGCTACACCTTC
.	TRBV29-1	TRBD1	TRBJ2-7	CSVERADRSEQYF	TGCAGCGTTGAAAGGGCGGACAGGTCCGAGCAGTACTTC
.	TRBV20-1	TRBD2	TRBJ2-5	CSARLAGAETQYF	TGCAGTGCTCGGCTAGCGGGAGCAGAGACCCAGTACTTC
.	TRBV12-3/TRBV12-4	TRBD1	TRBJ2-5	CASSLGQGGDQETQYF	TGTGCCAGCAGTTTGGGACAGGGGGGCGACCAAGAGACCCAGTACTTC
.	TRBV5-6	TRBD2	TRBJ2-3	CASSLIAGGADTQYF	TGTGCCAGCAGCTTGATAGCGGGGGGTGCAGATACGCAGTATTTT
.	TRBV20-1	.	TRBJ2-1	CSASMWVNEQFF	TGCAGTGCTAGTATGTGGGTTAATGAGCAGTTCTTC
few	TRBV29-1	.	TRBJ2-7	CSVDDNYEQYF	TGCAGCGTGGATGACAACTACGAGCAGTACTTC
.	TRBV4-1	.	TRBJ2-7	CASSQSGDYEQYF	TGCGCCAGCAGCCAGTCAGGGGACTACGAGCAGTACTTC
few	TRBV10-3	.	TRBJ1-2	CAISEIVRLANYGYTF	TGTGCCATCAGTGAGATCGTCCGGCTAGCTAACTATGGCTACACCTTC
.	TRBV29-1	.	TRBJ1-4	CSVSSLSGGRFF	TGCAGCGTTTCGTCGCTGTCTGGGGGGCGGTTTTTT
.	TRBV3-1	.	TRBJ1-4	CASSQQGAPNEKLFF	TGTGCCAGCAGCCAACAGGGAGCCCCCAATGAAAAACTGTTTTTT
.	TRBV5-1	.	TRBJ2-7	CASSLVGPTAYEQYF	TGCGCCAGCAGCTTGGTGGGACCTACCGCCTACGAGCAGTACTTC
.	TRBV4-1	.	TRBJ1-5	CASSQDVAGSQPQHF	TGCGCCAGCAGCCAAGATGTGGCAGGGAGTCAGCCCCAGCATTTT
.	TRBV6-4	TRBD2	TRBJ2-1	CASSFLSGSSYNEQFF	TGTGCCAGCAGTTTTCTTAGCGGGAGCTCCTACAATGAGCAGTTCTTC
few	TRBV20-1	.	TRBJ2-4	CSALRQLAKNIQYF	TGCAGTGCCCTACGACAGTTAGCCAAAAACATTCAGTACTTC
.	TRBV29-1	.	TRBJ2-5	CSVEPGQETQYF	TGCAGCGTTGAACCGGGGCAAGAGACCCAGTACTTC
.	TRBV6-1	TRBD1	TRBJ2-6	CASRRPGQGSSGANVLTF	TGTGCCAGCAGGAGGCCGGGACAGGGTTCCTCTGGGGCCAACGTCCTGACTTTC
.	TRBV6-1	.	TRBJ1-6	CASSQLAGGVGYNSPLHF	TGTGCCAGCAGCCAACTGGCGGGGGGAGTAGGCTATAATTCACCCCTCCACTTT
once	TRBV12-3/TRBV12-4	.	TRBJ2-5	CASSLSPGQGTQYF	TGTGCCAGCAGTCTCTCCCCGGGTCAGGGGACCCAGTACTTC
few	TRBV29-1	.	TRBJ2-1	CSAAVTAGSSYNEQFF	TGCAGCGCTGCCGTGACGGCGGGGAGCTCCTACAATGAGCAGTTCTTC
.	TRBV7-6	TRBD2	TRBJ2-3	CASSPGLALTNSDTQYF	TGTGCCAGCAGCCCGGGACTAGCGTTGACCAACTCAGATACGCAGTATTTT
.	TRBV7-3	.	TRBJ1-6	CASSLNGGRSSPLHF	TGTGCCAGCAGCTTAAATGGGGGGCGCAGTTCACCCCTCCACTTT
.	TRBV30	.	TRBJ1-1	CACRSGVATEAFF	TGTGCCTGTCGCTCAGGGGTAGCCACTGAAGCTTTCTTT
.	TRBV6-1	.	TRBJ1-2	CASRTPPGQGDYGYTF	TGTGCCAGCCGTACGCCTCCGGGGCAGGGCGACTATGGCTACACCTTC
.	TRBV29-1	.	TRBJ1-2	CSVDPAGGPYGYTF	TGCAGCGTTGACCCCGCGGGAGGACCCTATGGCTACACCTTC
.	TRBV5-6	.	TRBJ2-7	CASSLEGGRDFPIYEQYF	TGTGCCAGCAGCTTGGAAGGGGGCCGGGACTTTCCAATTTACGAGCAGTACTTC
few	TRBV7-6	TRBD2	TRBJ2-5	CASRPKTSPRETQYF	TGTGCCAGCAGACCTAAGACTAGCCCCCGAGAGACCCAGTACTTC
few	TRBV29-1	TRBD1	TRBJ2-1	CSVTSGQGYNEQFF	TGCAGCGTCACCTCGGGACAGGGCTACAATGAGCAGTTCTTC
few	TRBV7-2	TRBD1	TRBJ2-5	CASSRGQGTQYF	TGTGCCAGCAGCCGGGGACAGGGGACCCAGTACTTC
.	TRBV10-3	.	TRBJ2-7	CAISESTGGYEQYF	TGTGCCATCAGTGAGTCAACCGGGGGCTACGAGCAGTACTTC
.	TRBV12-3/TRBV12-4	.	TRBJ2-5	CASSPRSSPIFETQYF	TGTGCCAGCAGCCCGAGGTCCAGCCCCATCTTTGAGACCCAGTACTTC
.	TRBV18	.	TRBJ2-1	CASSPDKNEQFF	TGTGCCAGCTCTCCCGACAAAAATGAGCAGTTCTTC
once	TRBV29-1	.	TRBJ1-1	CSPGDWDTEAFF	TGCAGCCCAGGGGATTGGGACACTGAAGCTTTCTTT
.	TRBV5-1	.	TRBJ2-7	CASSWLFRGAVSYEQYF	TGCGCCAGCAGCTGGCTTTTTCGCGGGGCCGTCTCCTACGAGCAGTACTTC
few	TRBV29-1	TRBD1	TRBJ2-4	CSVEEWDRRLAKNIQYF	TGCAGCGTTGAGGAGTGGGACAGGCGGCTAGCCAAAAACATTCAGTACTTC
few	TRBV20-1	.	TRBJ2-3	CSAGGIRGTQYF	TGCAGTGCTGGCGGGATCAGAGGAACGCAGTATTTT
.	TRBV4-1	.	TRBJ2-7	CASSPYRGLSYEQYF	TGCGCCAGCAGCCCGTACCGGGGACTTTCCTACGAGCAGTACTTC
.	TRBV5-5	.	TRBJ1-1	CASSWGLVNTEAFF	TGTGCCAGCAGCTGGGGGCTGGTGAACACTGAAGCTTTCTTT
.	TRBV5-1	.	TRBJ2-3	CASSFQSDAQYF	TGCGCCAGCAGCTTTCAGTCAGATGCGCAGTATTTT
few	TRBV4-1	.	TRBJ2-7	CASSQEGFGGLTYEQYF	TGCGCCAGCAGCCAAGAAGGATTCGGTGGTCTAACCTACGAGCAGTACTTC
.	TRBV27	.	TRBJ2-3	CASASMGAGSLTDTQYF	TGTGCCAGCGCCTCCATGGGGGCAGGGTCACTCACAGATACGCAGTATTTT
.	TRBV9	.	TRBJ2-1	CASSGRDSNNEQFF	TGTGCCAGCAGCGGCCGGGACTCCAACAATGAGCAGTTCTTC
few	TRBV6-2/TRBV6-3	.	TRBJ2-4	CASSPTQPIAKNIQYF	TGTGCCAGCAGCCCCACCCAGCCCATAGCCAAAAACATTCAGTACTTC
.	TRBV10-3	.	TRBJ2-7	CATHGTSGEQYF	TGTGCCACCCACGGGACTTCTGGGGAGCAGTACTTC
few	TRBV20-1	.	TRBJ2-7	CSARDGTRGITYEQYF	TGCAGTGCTAGAGATGGTACACGGGGAATTACCTACGAGCAGTACTTC